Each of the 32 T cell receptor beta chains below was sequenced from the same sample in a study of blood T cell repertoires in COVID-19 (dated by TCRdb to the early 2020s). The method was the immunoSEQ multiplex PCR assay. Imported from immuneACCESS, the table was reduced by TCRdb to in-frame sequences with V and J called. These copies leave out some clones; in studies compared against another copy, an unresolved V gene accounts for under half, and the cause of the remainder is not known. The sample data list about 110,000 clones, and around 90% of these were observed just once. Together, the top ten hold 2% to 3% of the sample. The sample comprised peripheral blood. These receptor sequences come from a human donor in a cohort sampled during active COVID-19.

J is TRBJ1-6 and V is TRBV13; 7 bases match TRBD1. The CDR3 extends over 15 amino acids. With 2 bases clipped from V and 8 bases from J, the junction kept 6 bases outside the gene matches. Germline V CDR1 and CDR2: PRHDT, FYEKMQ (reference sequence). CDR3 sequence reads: CASSLNTGADSPLHF. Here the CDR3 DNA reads TGTGCCAGCAGCTTAAATACAGGGGCCGATTCACCCCTCCACTTT.

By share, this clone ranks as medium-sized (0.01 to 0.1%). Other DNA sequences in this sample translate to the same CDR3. The CDR3 loop reads CAISDRDRGYGYTF. The DNA for the CDR3 is TGTGCCATCAGTGATCGGGACAGGGGATATGGCTACACCTTC. V and J are TRBV10-3 and TRBJ1-2; 10 bases match TRBD1. The germline V gene encodes CDR1 ENHRY and CDR2 SYGVKD. The CDR3 totals 14 residues. The trim removed 3 bases at V and 5 bases at J, leaving 3 bases unmatched.

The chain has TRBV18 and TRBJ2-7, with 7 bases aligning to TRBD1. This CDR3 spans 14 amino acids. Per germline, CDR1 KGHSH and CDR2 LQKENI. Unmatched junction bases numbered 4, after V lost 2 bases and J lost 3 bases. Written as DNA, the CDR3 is TGTGCCAGCTCACCAAGGGGACAGTTCTACGAGCAGTACTTC. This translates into CASSPRGQFYEQYF.

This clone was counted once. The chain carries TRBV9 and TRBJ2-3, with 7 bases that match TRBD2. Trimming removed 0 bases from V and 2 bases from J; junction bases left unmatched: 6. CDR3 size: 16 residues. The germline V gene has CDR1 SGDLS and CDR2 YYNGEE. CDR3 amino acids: CASSVATSRSTDTQYF. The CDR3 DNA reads TGTGCCAGCAGCGTAGCGACTAGCCGGTCCACAGATACGCAGTATTTT.

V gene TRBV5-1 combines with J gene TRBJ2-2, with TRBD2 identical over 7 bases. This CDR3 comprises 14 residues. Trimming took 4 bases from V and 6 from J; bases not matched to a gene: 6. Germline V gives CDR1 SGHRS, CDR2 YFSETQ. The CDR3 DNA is TGCGCCAGCAGCCTCGGGACTAACGCCGGGGAGCTGTTTTTT. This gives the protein CASSLGTNAGELFF.

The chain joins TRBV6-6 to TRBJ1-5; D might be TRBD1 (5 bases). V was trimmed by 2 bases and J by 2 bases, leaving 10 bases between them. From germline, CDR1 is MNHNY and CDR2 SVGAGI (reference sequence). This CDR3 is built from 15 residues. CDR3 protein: CASSYDSDGNQPQHF. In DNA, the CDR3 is TGTGCCAGCAGTTACGACAGTGACGGCAATCAGCCCCAGCATTTT.

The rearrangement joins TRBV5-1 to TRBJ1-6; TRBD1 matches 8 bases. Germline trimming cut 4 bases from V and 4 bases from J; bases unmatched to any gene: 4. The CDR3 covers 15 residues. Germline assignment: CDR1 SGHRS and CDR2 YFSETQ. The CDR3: CASSQGAAYNSPLHF. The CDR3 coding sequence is TGCGCCAGCAGCCAGGGGGCCGCATATAATTCACCCCTCCACTTT.

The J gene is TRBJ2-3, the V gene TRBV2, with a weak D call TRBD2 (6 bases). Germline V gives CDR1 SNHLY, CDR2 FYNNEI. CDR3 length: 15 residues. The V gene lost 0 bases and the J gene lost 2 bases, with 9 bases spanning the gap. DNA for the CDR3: TGTGCCAGCAGTGAAGCGGGCGGGGACACAGATACGCAGTATTTT. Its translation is CASSEAGGDTDTQYF.

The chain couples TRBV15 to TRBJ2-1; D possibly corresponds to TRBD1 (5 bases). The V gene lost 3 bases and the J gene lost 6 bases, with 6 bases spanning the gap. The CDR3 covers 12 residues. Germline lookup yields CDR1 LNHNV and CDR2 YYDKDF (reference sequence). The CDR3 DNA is TGTGCCACCAGCAGGCAGGGCAATGAGCAGTTCTTC. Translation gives CATSRQGNEQFF.

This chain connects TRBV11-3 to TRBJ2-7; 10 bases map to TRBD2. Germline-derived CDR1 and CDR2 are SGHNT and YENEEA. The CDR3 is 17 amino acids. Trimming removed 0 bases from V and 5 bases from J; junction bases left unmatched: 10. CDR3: CASSLDRVGTSANEQYF. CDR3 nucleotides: TGTGCCAGCAGCTTAGATCGCGTCGGGACTAGCGCGAACGAGCAGTACTTC.

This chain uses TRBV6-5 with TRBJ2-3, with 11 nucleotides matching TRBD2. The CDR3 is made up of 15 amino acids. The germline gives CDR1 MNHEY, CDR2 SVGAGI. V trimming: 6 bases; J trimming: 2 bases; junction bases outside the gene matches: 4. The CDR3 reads CASRTSGDPTDTQYF. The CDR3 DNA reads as TGTGCCAGCAGGACTAGCGGGGACCCCACAGATACGCAGTATTTT.

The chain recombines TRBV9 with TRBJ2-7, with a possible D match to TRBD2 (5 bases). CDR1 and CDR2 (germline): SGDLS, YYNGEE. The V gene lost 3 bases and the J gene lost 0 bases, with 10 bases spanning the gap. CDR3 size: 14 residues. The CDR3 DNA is TGTGCCAGCAGCGGGACTGCAAGCTCCTACGAGCAGTACTTC. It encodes CASSGTASSYEQYF. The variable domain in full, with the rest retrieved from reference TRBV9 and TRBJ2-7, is DSGVTQTPKHLITATGQRVTLRCSPRSGDLSVYWYQQSLDQGLQFLIQYYNGEERAKGNILERFSAQQFPDLHSELNLSSLELGDSALYFCASSGTASSYEQYFGPGTRLTVT.

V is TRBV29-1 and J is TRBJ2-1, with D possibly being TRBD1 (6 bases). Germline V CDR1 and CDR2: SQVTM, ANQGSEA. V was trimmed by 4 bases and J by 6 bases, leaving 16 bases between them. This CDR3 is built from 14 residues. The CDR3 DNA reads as TGCAGCGTTGGAGCAAACAGGGATGGCAATGAGCAGTTCTTC. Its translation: CSVGANRDGNEQFF.

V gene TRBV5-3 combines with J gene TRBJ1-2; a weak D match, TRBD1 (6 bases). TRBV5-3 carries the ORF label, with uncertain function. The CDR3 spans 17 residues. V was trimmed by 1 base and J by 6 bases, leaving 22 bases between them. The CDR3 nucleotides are TGTGCCAGAAGCTTGAGGGGGTGGGGCAGGGGAAACGATGGCTACACCTTC. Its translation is CARSLRGWGRGNDGYTF.

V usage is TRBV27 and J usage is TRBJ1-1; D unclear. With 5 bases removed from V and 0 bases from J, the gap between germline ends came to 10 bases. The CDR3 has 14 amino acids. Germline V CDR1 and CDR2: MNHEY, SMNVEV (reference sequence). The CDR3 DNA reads TGTGCCAGCAGTGTAACAGCCTTGAACACTGAAGCTTTCTTT. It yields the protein CASSVTALNTEAFF.

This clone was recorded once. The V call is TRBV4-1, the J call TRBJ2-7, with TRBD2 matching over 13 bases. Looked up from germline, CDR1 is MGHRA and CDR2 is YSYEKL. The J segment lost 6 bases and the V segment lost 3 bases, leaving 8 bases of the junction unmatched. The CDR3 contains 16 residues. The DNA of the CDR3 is TGCGCCAGCAGCCACGACAGGACTAGCGGGAGCCCCGAGCAGTACTTC. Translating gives CASSHDRTSGSPEQYF.

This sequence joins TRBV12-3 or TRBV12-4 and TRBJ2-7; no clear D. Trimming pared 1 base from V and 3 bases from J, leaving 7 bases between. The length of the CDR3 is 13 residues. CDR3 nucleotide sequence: TGTGCCAGCAGTTTAGGGCCTCGCTACGAGCAGTACTTC. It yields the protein CASSLGPRYEQYF.

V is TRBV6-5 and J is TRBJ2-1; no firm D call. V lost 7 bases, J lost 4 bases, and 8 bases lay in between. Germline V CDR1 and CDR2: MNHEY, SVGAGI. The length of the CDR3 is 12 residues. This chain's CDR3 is CASIERYNEQFF. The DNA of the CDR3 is TGTGCCAGCATAGAGAGGTACAATGAGCAGTTCTTC.

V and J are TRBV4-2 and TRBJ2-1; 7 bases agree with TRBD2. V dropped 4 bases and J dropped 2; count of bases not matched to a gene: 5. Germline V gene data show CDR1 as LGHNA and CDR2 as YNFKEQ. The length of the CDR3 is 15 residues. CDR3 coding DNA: TGTGCCAGCAGCCCTACTAGCGCCGCCTACAATGAGCAGTTCTTC. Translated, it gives CASSPTSAAYNEQFF.

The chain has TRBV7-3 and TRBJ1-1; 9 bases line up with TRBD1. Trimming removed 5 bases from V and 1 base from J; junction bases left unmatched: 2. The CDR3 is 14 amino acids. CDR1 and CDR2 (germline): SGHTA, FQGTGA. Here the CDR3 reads CASSPDRGNTEAFF. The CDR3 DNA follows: TGTGCCAGCAGCCCGGACAGGGGGAACACTGAAGCTTTCTTT.

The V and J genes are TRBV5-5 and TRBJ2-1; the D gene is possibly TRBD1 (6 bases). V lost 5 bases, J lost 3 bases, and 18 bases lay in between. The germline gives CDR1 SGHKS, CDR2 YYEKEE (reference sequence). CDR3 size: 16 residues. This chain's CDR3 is CASSRSPGVNYNEQFF. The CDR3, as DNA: TGTGCCAGCAGTCGCAGCCCAGGGGTAAACTACAATGAGCAGTTCTTC. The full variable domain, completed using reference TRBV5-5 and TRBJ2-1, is DAGVTQSPTHLIKTRGQQVTLRCSPISGHKSVSWYQQVLGQGPQFIFQYYEKEERGRGNFPDRFSARQFPNYSSELNVNALLLGDSALYLCASSRSPGVNYNEQFFGPGTRLTVL.

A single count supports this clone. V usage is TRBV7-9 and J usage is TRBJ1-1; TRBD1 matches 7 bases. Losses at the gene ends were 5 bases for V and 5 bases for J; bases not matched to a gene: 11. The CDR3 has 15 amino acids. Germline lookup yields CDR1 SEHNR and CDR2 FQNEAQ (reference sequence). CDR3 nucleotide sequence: TGTGCCAGCAGCGGCCGCCGACAGGGAAATACTGAAGCTTTCTTT. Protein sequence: CASSGRRQGNTEAFF.

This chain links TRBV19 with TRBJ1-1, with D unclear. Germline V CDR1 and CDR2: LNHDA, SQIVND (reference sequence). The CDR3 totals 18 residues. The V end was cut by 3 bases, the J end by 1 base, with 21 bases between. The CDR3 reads CASSIRGRTKRGNTEAFF. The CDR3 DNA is TGTGCCAGTAGTATTCGAGGAAGGACTAAAAGAGGGAACACTGAAGCTTTCTTT.

The CDR3 protein is CASSWGGQGEETQYF. The CDR3 coding sequence is TGTGCCAGCAGCTGGGGGGGACAGGGAGAAGAGACCCAGTACTTC. The chain carries TRBV5-5 and TRBJ2-5; 9 positions match TRBD1. CDR3 length: 15 amino acids. V was pared by 3 bases and J by 3 bases, with 6 bases of the junction left unmatched. Germline CDR1 is SGHKS and CDR2 is YYEKEE (reference sequence).

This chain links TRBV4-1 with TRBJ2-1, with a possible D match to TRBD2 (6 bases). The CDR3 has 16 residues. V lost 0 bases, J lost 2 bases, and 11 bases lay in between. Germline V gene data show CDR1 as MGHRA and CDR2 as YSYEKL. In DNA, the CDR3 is TGCGCCAGCAGCCAAGATCGGCGGGGAACCTACAATGAGCAGTTCTTC. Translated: CASSQDRRGTYNEQFF.

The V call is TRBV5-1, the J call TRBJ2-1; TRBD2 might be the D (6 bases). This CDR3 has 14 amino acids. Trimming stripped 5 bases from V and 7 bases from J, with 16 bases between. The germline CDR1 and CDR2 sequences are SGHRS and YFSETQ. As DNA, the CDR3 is TGCGCCAGCAGTCGCGGGACCCCCCGGAATGAGCAGTTCTTC. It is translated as CASSRGTPRNEQFF.

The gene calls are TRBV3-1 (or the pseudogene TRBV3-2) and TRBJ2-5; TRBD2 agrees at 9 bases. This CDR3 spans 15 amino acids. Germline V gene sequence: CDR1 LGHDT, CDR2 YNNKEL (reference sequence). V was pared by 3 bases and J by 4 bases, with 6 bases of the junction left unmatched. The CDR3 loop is CASSHTGLATETQYF. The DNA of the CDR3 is TGTGCCAGCAGCCATACCGGACTAGCGACAGAGACCCAGTACTTC.

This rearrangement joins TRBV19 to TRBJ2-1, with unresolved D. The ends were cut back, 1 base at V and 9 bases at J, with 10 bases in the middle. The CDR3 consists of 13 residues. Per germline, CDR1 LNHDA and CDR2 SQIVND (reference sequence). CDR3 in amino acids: CASSIGLETEQFF. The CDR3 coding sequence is TGTGCCAGTAGTATAGGCCTAGAAACTGAGCAGTTCTTC.

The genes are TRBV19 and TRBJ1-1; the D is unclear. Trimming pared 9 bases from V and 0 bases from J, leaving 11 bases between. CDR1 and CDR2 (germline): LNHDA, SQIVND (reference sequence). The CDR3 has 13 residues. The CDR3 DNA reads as TGTGCCAGCAGCGGGAGCCTGAACACTGAAGCTTTCTTT. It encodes CASSGSLNTEAFF.

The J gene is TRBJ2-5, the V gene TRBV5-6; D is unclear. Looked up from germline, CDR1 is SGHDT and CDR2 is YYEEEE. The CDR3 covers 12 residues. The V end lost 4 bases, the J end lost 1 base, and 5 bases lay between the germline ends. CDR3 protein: CASSALQETQYF. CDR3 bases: TGTGCCAGCAGCGCACTCCAAGAGACCCAGTACTTC.

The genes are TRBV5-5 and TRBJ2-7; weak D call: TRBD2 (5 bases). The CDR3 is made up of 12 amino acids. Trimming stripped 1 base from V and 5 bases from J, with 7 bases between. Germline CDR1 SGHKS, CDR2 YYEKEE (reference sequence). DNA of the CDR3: TGTGCCAGCAGCTTGAAGGGAGACGAGCAGTACTTC. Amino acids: CASSLKGDEQYF.

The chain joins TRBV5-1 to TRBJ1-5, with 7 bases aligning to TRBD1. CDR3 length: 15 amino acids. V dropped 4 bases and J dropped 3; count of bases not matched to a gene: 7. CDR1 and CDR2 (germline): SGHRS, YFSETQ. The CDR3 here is CASSQDGQDNQPQHF. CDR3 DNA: TGCGCCAGCAGCCAAGACGGACAGGACAATCAGCCCCAGCATTTT. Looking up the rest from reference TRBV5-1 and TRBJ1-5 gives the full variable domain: KAGVTQTPRYLIKTRGQQVTLSCSPISGHRSVSWYQQTPGQGLQFLFEYFSETQRNKGNFPGRFSGRQFSNSRSEMNVSTLELGDSALYLCASSQDGQDNQPQHFGDGTRLSIL.